A single sample gave rise to the 23 T cell receptor beta chains below, sequenced in a study of cytomegalovirus exposure and HLA in healthy donors. Method: immunoSEQ multiplex PCR; TCRdb's copy keeps in-frame clones and lacks some. The table lists around 250,000 clones, roughly 90% of them singletons. Sequenced sample: PBMCs. Receptor source: a woman between 18 and 29 years old in good health and CMV-seronegative.

V is TRBV6-1 and J is TRBJ1-5, with D possibly being TRBD1 (5 bases). Deletions cut 7 bases from V and 0 bases from J, with 13 bases between. The CDR3 contains 15 residues. The V gene's germline CDR1 is MNHNS and CDR2 SASEGT. This CDR3 reads CASTFDSYSNQPQHF. The DNA of the CDR3 is TGTGCCAGCACCTTCGACAGCTATAGCAATCAGCCCCAGCATTTT.

This chain links TRBV28 with TRBJ2-7, with 11 bases lining up with TRBD2. V lost 4 bases and J lost 6; bases outside the gene matches: 11. Germline CDR1 reads MDHEN; CDR2 reads SYDVKM. The CDR3 runs 16 residues. The CDR3 bases are TGTGCCAGCAGTTCGTCACAACTAGCGGGGGACCTCGAGCAGTACGTC. Residues: CASSSSQLAGDLEQYV.

This rearrangement joins TRBV6-4 to TRBJ1-5; a weak D match, TRBD1 (6 bases). Between the trimmed V and J ends, which lost 9 bases and 1 base, there was a span of 13 bases. This CDR3 is 14 amino acids long. Germline assignment: CDR1 MRHNA and CDR2 SNTAGT. Here the CDR3 reads CARGGHPSNQPQHF. For the CDR3, the DNA is TGTGCCAGGGGGGGGCACCCCAGCAATCAGCCCCAGCATTTT.

This rearrangement joins TRBV27 to TRBJ2-3; the D gene is possibly TRBD1 (7 bases). Germline values: CDR1 MNHEY, CDR2 SMNVEV (reference sequence). Trimming pared 3 bases from V and 7 bases from J, leaving 14 bases between. CDR3 length: 14 residues. The CDR3 reads CASSFAAGGNTQYF. CDR3 DNA: TGTGCCAGCAGTTTTGCGGCAGGGGGGAATACGCAGTATTTT.

V is TRBV5-1 and J is TRBJ1-4; D gene ambiguous. The CDR3 has 13 amino acids. The germline V gene has CDR1 SGHRS and CDR2 YFSETQ. Trimming stripped 5 bases from V and 5 bases from J, with 10 bases between. CDR3 protein: CASSSGMNEKLFF. For the CDR3, the DNA is TGCGCCAGCAGTTCGGGGATGAATGAAAAACTGTTTTTT. Supplemented by reference TRBV5-1 and TRBJ1-4, the full variable domain reads KAGVTQTPRYLIKTRGQQVTLSCSPISGHRSVSWYQQTPGQGLQFLFEYFSETQRNKGNFPGRFSGRQFSNSRSEMNVSTLELGDSALYLCASSSGMNEKLFFGSGTQLSVL.

The chain recombines TRBV2 with TRBJ1-6; TRBD1 is a possible D gene (5 bases). The germline V gene encodes CDR1 SNHLY and CDR2 FYNNEI. V was clipped by 4 bases and J by 6 bases, with 16 bases between them. The CDR3 is made up of 16 amino acids. CDR3 in DNA: TGTGCCAGCAGTGTGGCAGGGCCGAATCCTAATTCACCCCTCCACTTT. Protein product: CASSVAGPNPNSPLHF.

V gene TRBV28 combines with J gene TRBJ1-3, with D possibly matching TRBD1 (5 bases). Germline CDR1 is MDHEN and CDR2 is SYDVKM. The CDR3 extends over 15 amino acids. V lost 4 bases and J lost 4, with 14 bases in between. CDR3 sequence reads: CASSSEDTRGNTIYF. In DNA form, the CDR3 reads TGTGCCAGCAGTTCCGAGGACACCCGGGGAAACACCATATATTTT.

For the CDR3, the DNA is TGTGCCAGCAGCGCCCCGGGAAAGCAGTACTTC. Translation: CASSAPGKQYF. This chain connects TRBV7-9 to TRBJ2-7; D is perhaps TRBD2 (5 bases). The CDR3 is 11 residues long. V was cut by 5 bases and J by 8 bases, with 10 bases left in between. The germline CDR1 and CDR2 sequences are SEHNR and FQNEAQ (reference sequence).

The CDR3: CASSIGTDRAGEKLFF. The CDR3 DNA is TGTGCCAGTAGTATAGGCACGGACAGAGCCGGCGAAAAACTGTTTTTT. The gene calls are TRBV19 and TRBJ1-4; weak D call: TRBD1 (6 bases). Trimming removed 1 base at V and 8 bases at J, with 17 bases between. The CDR3 spans 16 residues. Germline V gives CDR1 LNHDA, CDR2 SQIVND (reference sequence).

The chain recombines TRBV10-3 with TRBJ2-5; 8 nucleotides align to TRBD1. The CDR3 covers 15 residues. Germline assignment: CDR1 ENHRY and CDR2 SYGVKD. V shed 10 bases, J shed 1 base, and the junction held 11 bases outside the gene matches. The CDR3 is CATQQGVPLQETQYF. CDR3 DNA: TGTGCCACGCAACAGGGGGTGCCCCTCCAAGAGACCCAGTACTTC.

This rearrangement joins TRBV27 to TRBJ1-5; 8 bases fit TRBD1. The germline V gene has CDR1 MNHEY and CDR2 SMNVEV (reference sequence). J was trimmed by 3 bases and V by 6 bases; bases with no gene match: 4. The CDR3 runs 14 residues. Here the CDR3 reads CASRKGQVNQPQHF. Here the CDR3 DNA reads TGTGCCAGCAGGAAGGGACAGGTCAATCAGCCCCAGCATTTT.

The chain carries TRBV28 and TRBJ1-1; 7 positions agree with TRBD1. Germline V CDR1 and CDR2: MDHEN, SYDVKM. The CDR3 loop spans 14 amino acids. V gave up 4 bases and J gave up 3 bases; unmatched junction bases: 5. In DNA form, the CDR3 reads TGTGCCAGCAGTTCTCATACAGGGGACACTGAAGCTTTCTTT. Protein sequence: CASSSHTGDTEAFF.

V and J are TRBV30 and TRBJ1-2, with 8 bases that match TRBD1. The CDR3 spans 14 residues. In germline, CDR1 is GTSNPN, CDR2 SVGIG (reference sequence). After removal of 2 bases from V and 6 bases from J, the junction contained 8 bases not matched to a gene. In DNA, the CDR3 is TGTGCCTGGAGTTTTTCCGGGACAGGAGATGGCTACACCTTC. It specifies CAWSFSGTGDGYTF.

The rearrangement joins TRBV2 to TRBJ2-2; D remains ambiguous. The CDR3 is made up of 16 amino acids. V shed 6 bases and J shed 4 bases, with 18 bases lying between them. Per the germline V gene, CDR1 is SNHLY and CDR2 is FYNNEI. Here the CDR3 DNA reads TGTGCCAGCAGCCCAAGAGGCAACGGTATCACCGGGGAGCTGTTTTTT. This gives the protein CASSPRGNGITGELFF.

The rearrangement joins TRBV29-1 to TRBJ2-7; tentatively, D is TRBD1 (6 bases). Germline V gives CDR1 SQVTM, CDR2 ANQGSEA. V was cut by 7 bases and J by 0 bases, with 16 bases left in between. The CDR3 spans 14 residues. Here the CDR3 DNA reads TGCAGCGCCCTAGTGGACAGTGCCTCCTACGAGCAGTACTTC. The encoded protein is CSALVDSASYEQYF.

This chain joins TRBV5-1 and TRBJ2-2, with D uncertain. Germline V lookup: CDR1 SGHRS, CDR2 YFSETQ. V dropped 0 bases and J dropped 8 bases, with 2 bases sitting between them. The CDR3 is 11 residues long. CDR3 amino acids: CASSLAGELFF. DNA for the CDR3: TGCGCCAGCAGCTTGGCTGGGGAGCTGTTTTTT.

The chain combines TRBV15 with TRBJ2-1; 9 bases are shared with TRBD1. The CDR3 has 15 residues. Trimming at V came to 1 base and at J to 4 bases, leaving 2 bases not matched to a gene. CDR1 is LNHNV and CDR2 is YYDKDF in the germline V gene (reference sequence). The CDR3 nucleotides are TGTGCCACCAGCAGAGGGACAGGGGAATACAATGAGCAGTTCTTC. It encodes CATSRGTGEYNEQFF.

The count of this clone is one. The rearrangement joins TRBV5-1 to TRBJ2-1; D gene unclear. Trimming took off 0 bases at V and 9 bases at J, with 7 bases between the two ends. CDR1 is SGHRS, CDR2 YFSETQ, per germline. The CDR3 is 12 residues long. CDR3 protein: CASSLALSEQFF. In nucleotides, the CDR3 is TGCGCCAGCAGCTTGGCCCTATCTGAGCAGTTCTTC.

This clone has only one observation. The gene calls are TRBV6-1 and TRBJ1-5, with D perhaps matching TRBD1 (5 bases). The CDR3 totals 13 residues. V lost 8 bases and J 4 bases, leaving 12 bases between the germline ends. Germline V gene sequence: CDR1 MNHNS, CDR2 SASEGT. CDR3 nucleotide sequence: TGTGCCAGCTTTGCGGGGGGGAATCAGCCCCAGCATTTT. It yields the protein CASFAGGNQPQHF.

The CDR3 DNA follows: TGTGCCAGCAGTTTAAGACAGGTCCGTCAGCCCCAGCATTTT. Its protein product is CASSLRQVRQPQHF. V gene TRBV28 combines with J gene TRBJ1-5, with D perhaps matching TRBD1 (6 bases). The germline V gene encodes CDR1 MDHEN and CDR2 SYDVKM. The CDR3 covers 14 residues. Trimming removed 2 bases at V and 6 bases at J, with 11 bases between.

The chain has TRBV19 and TRBJ2-3, with 7 bases identical to TRBD1. The germline V gene encodes CDR1 LNHDA and CDR2 SQIVND (reference sequence). This CDR3 has 15 residues. The ends lost 4 bases at V and 4 bases at J; junction bases unmatched: 8. DNA for the CDR3: TGTGCCAGTAGTACAACGACAGGGTGGTCAGATACGCAGTATTTT. Protein product: CASSTTTGWSDTQYF.

The genes are TRBV7-9 and TRBJ1-4; no reliable D call. Per germline, CDR1 SEHNR and CDR2 FQNEAQ (reference sequence). V was clipped by 3 bases and J by 5 bases, with 10 bases between them. The CDR3 contains 14 residues. The CDR3 protein is CASSFSTRNEKLFF. In DNA, the CDR3 is TGTGCCAGCAGCTTCTCGACAAGGAATGAAAAACTGTTTTTT.

V usage is TRBV6-5 and J usage is TRBJ1-2; D is unresolved. V gave up 5 bases and J gave up 4 bases, with 17 bases separating them. This CDR3 comprises 15 residues. Germline V gene data show CDR1 as MNHEY and CDR2 as SVGAGI. The CDR3 DNA reads TGTGCCAGCAGTCCTCCTACGACAAACGGCTATGGCTACACCTTC. Translating it yields CASSPPTTNGYGYTF.